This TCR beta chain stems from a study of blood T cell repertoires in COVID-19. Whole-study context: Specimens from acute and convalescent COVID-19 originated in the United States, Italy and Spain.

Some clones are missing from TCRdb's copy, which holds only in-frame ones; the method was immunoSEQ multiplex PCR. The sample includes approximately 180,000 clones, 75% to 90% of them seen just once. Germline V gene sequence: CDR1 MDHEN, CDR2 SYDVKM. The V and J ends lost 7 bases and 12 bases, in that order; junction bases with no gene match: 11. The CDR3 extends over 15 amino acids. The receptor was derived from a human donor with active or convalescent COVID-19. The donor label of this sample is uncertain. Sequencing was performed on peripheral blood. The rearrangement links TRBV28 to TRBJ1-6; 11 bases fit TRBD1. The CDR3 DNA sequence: TGTGCCAGCACTCCCGGGACAGGGGGGCGTAGACCCCTCCACTTT. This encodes CASTPGTGGRRPLHF.